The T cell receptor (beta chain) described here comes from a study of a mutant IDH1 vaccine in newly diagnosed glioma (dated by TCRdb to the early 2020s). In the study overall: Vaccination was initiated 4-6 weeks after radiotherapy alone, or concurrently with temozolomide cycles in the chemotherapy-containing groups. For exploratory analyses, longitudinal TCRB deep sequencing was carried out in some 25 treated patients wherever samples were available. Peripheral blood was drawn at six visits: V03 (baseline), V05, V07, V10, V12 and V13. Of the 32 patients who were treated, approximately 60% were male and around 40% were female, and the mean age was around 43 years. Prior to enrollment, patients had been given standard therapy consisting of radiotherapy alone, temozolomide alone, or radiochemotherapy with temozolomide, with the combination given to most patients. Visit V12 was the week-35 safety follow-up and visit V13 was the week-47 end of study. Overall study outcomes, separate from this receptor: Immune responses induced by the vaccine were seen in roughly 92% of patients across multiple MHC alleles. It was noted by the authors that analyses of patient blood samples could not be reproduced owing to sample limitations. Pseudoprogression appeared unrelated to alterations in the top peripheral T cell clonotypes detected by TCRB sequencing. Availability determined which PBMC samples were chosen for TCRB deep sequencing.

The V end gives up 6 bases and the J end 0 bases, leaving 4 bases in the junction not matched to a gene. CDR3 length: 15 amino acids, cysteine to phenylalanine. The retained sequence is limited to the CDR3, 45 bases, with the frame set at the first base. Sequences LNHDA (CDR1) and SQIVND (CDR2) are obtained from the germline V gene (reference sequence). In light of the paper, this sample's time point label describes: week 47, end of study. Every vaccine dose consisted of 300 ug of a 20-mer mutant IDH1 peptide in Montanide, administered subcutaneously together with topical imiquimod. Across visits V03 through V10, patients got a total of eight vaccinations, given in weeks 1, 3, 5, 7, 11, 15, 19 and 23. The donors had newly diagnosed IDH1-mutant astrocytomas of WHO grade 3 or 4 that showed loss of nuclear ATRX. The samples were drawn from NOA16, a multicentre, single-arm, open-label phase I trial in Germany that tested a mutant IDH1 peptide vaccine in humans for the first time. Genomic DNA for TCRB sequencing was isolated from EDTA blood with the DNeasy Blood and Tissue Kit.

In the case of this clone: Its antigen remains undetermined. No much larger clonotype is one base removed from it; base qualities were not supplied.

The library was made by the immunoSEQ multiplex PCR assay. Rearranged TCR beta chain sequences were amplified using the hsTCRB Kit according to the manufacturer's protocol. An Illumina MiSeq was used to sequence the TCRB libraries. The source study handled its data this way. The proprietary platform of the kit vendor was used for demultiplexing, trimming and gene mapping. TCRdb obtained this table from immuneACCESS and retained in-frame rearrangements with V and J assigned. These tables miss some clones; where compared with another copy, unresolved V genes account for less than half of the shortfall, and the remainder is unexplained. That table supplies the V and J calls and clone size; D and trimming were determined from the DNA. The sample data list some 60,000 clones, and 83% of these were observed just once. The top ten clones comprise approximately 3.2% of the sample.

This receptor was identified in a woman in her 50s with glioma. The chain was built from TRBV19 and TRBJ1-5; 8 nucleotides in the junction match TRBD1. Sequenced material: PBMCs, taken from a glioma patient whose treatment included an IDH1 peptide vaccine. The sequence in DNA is TGTGCCAGTAGAACAGGGGGATATAGCAATCAGCCCCAGCATTTT. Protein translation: CASRTGGYSNQPQHF.